This T cell receptor beta chain was recovered during a study of T cell responses to AZD1222 COVID-19 vaccine. A note on this clone: Its antigen is unidentified.

This table comes from immunoSEQ multiplex PCR, and its TCRdb copy is limited to in-frame clones, with some not included. The sample lists tens of thousands of clones; 75% to 95% were seen once. Notes on the study in general: Reportedly, close to half of spike-specific TCRs are directed against unmutated variant regions. Every sample of the repertoires postdated the peak T cell response.

Germline V lookup: CDR1 MNHEY, CDR2 SVGAGI. V trimming: 8 bases; J trimming: 2 bases; junction bases outside the gene matches: 0. The CDR3 has 13 residues. The TCR comes from an adult who received the MenACWY meningococcal vaccine as a control. The J gene is TRBJ2-1, the V gene TRBV6-5; 10 bases align to TRBD2. The material was peripheral blood, obtained 28 days after the second dose of the MenACWY control vaccine. The CDR3 DNA reads as TGTGCCAGCGGACTAGCGGCCTACAATGAGCAGTTCTTC. Translation gives CASGLAAYNEQFF.